These 17 T cell receptor beta chains share one sample of origin, sequenced in a study of human T cells and chemical hapten exposure. TCRdb reprocessed the RACE reads with MiXCR, giving one entry per CDR3 protein. Of about 110,000 distinct CDR3 sequences listed, around 12% are singletons. Sample time point: pre-sensitization, week 0. As for treatment: therapeutic diphenylcyclopropenone sensitization with weekly scalp DPC. The sample in question was whole blood, obtained in connection with sensitization to the hapten diphenylcyclopropenone (DPC). Receptors were obtained from a woman in her forties or fifties with alopecia areata. Some clones in this sample may be carry-over from other donors' samples.

The rearrangement uses TRBV6-6 and TRBJ1-1; the D is unclear. The CDR3 length is 12 residues. V lost 6 bases and J 0 bases, leaving 5 bases between the germline ends. The germline V gene encodes CDR1 MNHNY and CDR2 SVGAGI (reference sequence). The CDR3 reads CASRFMNTEAFF. The DNA for the CDR3 is TGTGCCAGCAGGTTTATGAACACTGAAGCTTTCTTT.

There are a few counts of this clonotype. V and J are TRBV6-5 and TRBJ1-2, with D unclear. Germline V gene lookup returns CDR1 MNHEY and CDR2 SVGAGI. V lost 7 bases and J lost 4, with 16 bases in between. This CDR3 has 14 residues. The CDR3 sequence: CASTVGTQTYGYTF. The CDR3 region has the DNA TGTGCCAGCACCGTAGGTACCCAAACCTATGGCTACACCTTC.

This clonotype was detected a few times. The chain is built from TRBV12-3 or TRBV12-4 and TRBJ1-4, with 7 bases matching TRBD1. V lost 2 bases to trimming and J lost 12 bases; unmatched junction nucleotides: 9. This CDR3 is 14 amino acids long. CDR3 protein: CASSLNDRVDQLFF. The CDR3, as DNA: TGTGCCAGCAGTTTAAACGACAGGGTTGATCAACTGTTTTTT.

A few counts support this clonotype. The CDR3 DNA sequence: TGTGCTAGTGGTTATGGGGACACCTTAAAAGCTTTCTTT. This encodes CASGYGDTLKAFF. The chain links TRBV12-5 to TRBJ1-1; D perhaps matches TRBD1 (6 bases). The CDR3 is 13 amino acids. Per germline, CDR1 LGHNT and CDR2 FRNRAP. The V gene lost 4 bases and the J gene lost 9 bases, with 15 bases spanning the gap.

The V gene is TRBV28, the J gene TRBJ2-3; TRBD2 matches 10 bases. The CDR3 has 16 amino acids. Unmatched junction bases numbered 9, after V lost 5 bases and J lost 4 bases. Germline V gene lookup returns CDR1 MDHEN and CDR2 SYDVKM. The chain's CDR3 is CASSTSGDGSPDTQYF. Written as DNA, the CDR3 is TGTGCCAGCAGTACTAGCGGGGATGGATCGCCAGATACGCAGTATTTT.

The CDR3 bases are TGTGCCAGCAGAGATCAGGGGCGCCGAACTGAAGCTTTCTTT. Translation: CASRDQGRRTEAFF. The chain is built from TRBV28 and TRBJ1-1; D is perhaps TRBD1 (6 bases). The V gene's germline CDR1 is MDHEN and CDR2 SYDVKM. Trimming took off 6 bases at V and 5 bases at J, with 16 bases between the two ends. The CDR3 extends over 14 amino acids.

The rearrangement joins TRBV7-6 to TRBJ2-3, with D perhaps TRBD1 (5 bases). The CDR3 is 14 residues long. Per germline, CDR1 SGHVS and CDR2 FNYEAQ. The V end was cut by 0 bases, the J end by 9 bases, with 13 bases between. The CDR3 here is CASSLALQAGTQYF. The CDR3 coding sequence is TGTGCCAGCAGCTTAGCGCTTCAGGCAGGGACGCAGTATTTT.

There are a few counts of this clonotype. V is TRBV20-1 and J is TRBJ1-5; 7 bases map to TRBD1. The germline gives CDR1 DFQATT, CDR2 SNEGSKA (reference sequence). The CDR3 is 15 amino acids. The V segment lost 3 bases and the J segment 0 bases; nucleotides outside the gene matches: 5. The CDR3 bases are TGCAGTGCTAGTCGGGACAGCGTTAGCAATCAGCCCCAGCATTTT. It translates to CSASRDSVSNQPQHF.

This clonotype was counted only a few times. The chain combines TRBV6-2 or TRBV6-3 with TRBJ2-2, with 7 bases identical to TRBD2. Trimming took 6 bases from V and 2 from J; bases not matched to a gene: 6. This CDR3 is built from 15 residues. Germline-derived CDR1 and CDR2 are MNHEY and SVGEGT. CDR3 DNA sequence: TGTGCCAGCAGGCCTAGCGGACAAAACACCGGGGAGCTGTTTTTT. Translated, it gives CASRPSGQNTGELFF.

This clonotype has at least ten counts. The rearrangement links TRBV7-9 to TRBJ2-2; D is perhaps TRBD1 (6 bases). The V end lost 4 bases, the J end lost 4 bases, and 16 bases lay between the germline ends. CDR1 is SEHNR, CDR2 FQNEAQ, per germline (reference sequence). The CDR3 length is 16 residues. Written as DNA, the CDR3 is TGTGCCAGCAGCTACCAGGCAGGGGCGAGCACCGGGGAGCTGTTTTTT. It encodes CASSYQAGASTGELFF.

There are many counts of this clonotype. This sequence joins TRBV19 and TRBJ1-4; tentatively, D is TRBD1 (5 bases). The CDR3 length is 15 residues. V lost 7 bases and J lost 8, with 20 bases in between. Germline values: CDR1 LNHDA, CDR2 SQIVND (reference sequence). The CDR3 DNA follows: TGTGCCAGTATGGGGACCGCACGTTCGTCGGAAAAACTGTTTTTT. It translates to CASMGTARSSEKLFF.

In this sample, this clonotype turned up many times. The chain is built from TRBV18 and TRBJ2-3; D is unresolved. V shed 3 bases and J shed 0 bases, with 10 bases lying between them. This CDR3 region has 15 residues. The germline CDR1 and CDR2 sequences are KGHSH and LQKENI. Written as DNA, the CDR3 is TGTGCCAGCTCACCTAACGACGGGAGCACAGATACGCAGTATTTT. This sequence encodes CASSPNDGSTDTQYF.

This clonotype was counted at least ten times. This rearrangement joins TRBV28 to TRBJ2-7; D not resolved. The V end was cut by 1 base, the J end by 0 bases, with 1 base between. In germline, CDR1 is MDHEN, CDR2 SYDVKM. The CDR3 contains 12 residues. Here the CDR3 reads CASSLYSYEQYF. The CDR3 region has the DNA TGTGCCAGCAGTTTATACTCCTACGAGCAGTACTTC.

The rearrangement links TRBV28 to TRBJ1-1; 7 bases match TRBD1. This CDR3 comprises 14 residues. V trimming: 3 bases; J trimming: 4 bases; junction bases outside the gene matches: 5. Germline-derived CDR1 and CDR2 are MDHEN and SYDVKM. CDR3 region: CASSLGGGGTEAFF. The DNA of the CDR3 is TGTGCCAGCAGTTTGGGAGGGGGCGGCACTGAAGCTTTCTTT.

The sample holds many counts of this clonotype. The CDR3 here is CASSLLVRAEAFF. In DNA form, the CDR3 reads TGTGCCAGCAGCTTGCTCGTAAGGGCTGAAGCTTTCTTT. The chain links TRBV7-9 to TRBJ1-1; D gene ambiguous. The CDR3 has 13 amino acids. Germline CDR1 and CDR2: SEHNR and FQNEAQ (reference sequence). The V gene lost 3 bases and the J gene lost 6 bases, with 11 bases spanning the gap.

The V gene is TRBV19, the J gene TRBJ2-1; D gene uncertain. The CDR3 contains 14 residues. V lost 6 bases, J lost 2 bases, and 11 bases lay in between. In germline, CDR1 is LNHDA, CDR2 SQIVND (reference sequence). The CDR3 region is CASRETSTYNEQFF. CDR3 coding DNA: TGTGCCAGTAGGGAGACTTCGACCTACAATGAGCAGTTCTTC. Full variable domain (outside the CDR3, taken from reference TRBV19 and TRBJ2-1): DGGITQSPKYLFRKEGQNVTLSCEQNLNHDAMYWYRQDPGQGLRLIYYSQIVNDFQKGDIAEGYSVSREKKESFPLTVTSAQKNPTAFYLCASRETSTYNEQFFGPGTRLTVL.

This clonotype has just a few counts. The chain couples TRBV7-9 to TRBJ2-7, with TRBD1 matching 10 bases. The trim removed 1 base at V and 6 bases at J, leaving 3 bases unmatched. The CDR3 is made up of 14 amino acids. Germline CDR1 reads SEHNR; CDR2 reads FQNEAQ (reference sequence). The CDR3 bases are TGTGCCAGCAGCTTAGGACAGGGGGCCCCCGAGCAGTACTTC. Its protein product is CASSLGQGAPEQYF.